This T cell receptor (beta chain) was observed in a study of PD-1 blockade in classical Hodgkin lymphoma. The germline V gene has CDR1 MDHEN and CDR2 SYDVKM. CDR3 length: 14 amino acids. V lost 6 bases to trimming and J lost 2 bases, with 13 bases between them. All patients relapsed after autologous stem cell transplantation, and brentuximab vedotin exposure varied. Study results and caveats: Exclusion removed patients who began nivolumab under 1 year after ASCT. Still unresolved is the cause of the repertoire differences, which may be disease activity or prior therapy. The study found complete responders had baseline diversity similar to newly diagnosed patients. Relapsed/refractory patients reportedly had the lowest baseline TCR diversity, below newly diagnosed patients, who were below healthy donors.

The protocol was immunoSEQ multiplex PCR, while the TCRdb copy is restricted to in-frame clones and leaves out a portion. The table includes around 6,700 clones, about 80% detected once. For this clone: Its antigen remains unidentified.

The specimen comprised peripheral blood mononuclear cells (PBMCs), sampled at baseline. The chain links TRBV28 to TRBJ2-5, with TRBD1 as a possible D gene (6 bases). The source is a human donor with classical Hodgkin lymphoma. The CDR3 DNA follows: TGTGCCAGCAGCTTAACAGGACAGCAAGAGACCCAGTACTTC. It yields the protein CASSLTGQQETQYF.